Following are 25 T cell receptor beta chains from one sample sequenced in a study of T cell repertoires in cytomegalovirus infection. TCRdb re-derived calls from the reads in MiXCR, one entry per CDR3 protein. Of approximately 730,000 distinct CDR3 sequences listed, almost 30% are singletons. These receptors' antigens are unknown. The material was cultured CD8+ T cells from PBMCs, obtained from culture after CMV antigen stimulation. Every receptor here comes from a human donor in good health (CMV status not recorded). Some clones in this sample may be carry-over from other donors' samples.

This CDR3 reads CASVQATEAFF. CDR3 DNA sequence: TGTGCCAGCGTCCAGGCCACTGAAGCTTTCTTT. The genes are TRBV9 and TRBJ1-1; D call uncertain. Germline V gene data show CDR1 as SGDLS and CDR2 as YYNGEE. The germline V and J ends were trimmed by 7 bases and 4 bases, with 8 bases remaining between them. This CDR3 contains 11 residues.

The V gene is TRBV12-3 or TRBV12-4, the J gene TRBJ2-1; tentative D call: TRBD1 (6 bases). V was pared by 3 bases and J by 4 bases, with 16 bases between. The CDR3 has 16 amino acids. This CDR3 reads CASSFWTVYSYNEQFF. The CDR3 DNA reads as TGTGCCAGCAGTTTCTGGACAGTTTACTCTTACAATGAGCAGTTCTTC.

This rearrangement joins TRBV19 to TRBJ1-3, with D unresolved. The CDR3 covers 17 residues. Germline values: CDR1 LNHDA, CDR2 SQIVND (reference sequence). The germline V and J ends were trimmed by 3 bases and 0 bases, with 15 bases remaining between them. CDR3: CASSITYELASGNTIYF. Written as DNA, the CDR3 is TGTGCCAGTAGTATTACTTACGAACTGGCCTCTGGAAACACCATATATTTT.

The chain is built from TRBV23-1 and TRBJ2-1, with 10 bases identical to TRBD1. TRBV23-1 qualifies as an ORF whose function is uncertain. The V segment lost 4 bases and the J segment 5 bases; nucleotides outside the gene matches: 8. CDR3 length equals 16 residues. CDR3 sequence: CASSLLRQGADNEQFF. For the CDR3, the DNA is TGCGCCAGCAGTCTCCTACGACAGGGGGCAGACAATGAGCAGTTCTTC.

The genes are TRBV3-1 and TRBJ2-3; unclear D gene. Germline-derived CDR1 and CDR2 are LGHDT and YNNKEL (reference sequence). CDR3 length: 14 residues. Trimming left V 4 bases short and J 2 bases short, with 10 bases between. The CDR3 coding sequence is TGTGCCAGCAGCCCAGAGTGGACCACAGATACGCAGTATTTT. Translated: CASSPEWTTDTQYF.

This clonotype showed up just a few times. The chain employs TRBV6-5 and TRBJ2-6; 7 nucleotides agree with TRBD2. The CDR3 is 18 residues long. After removal of 3 bases from V and 0 bases from J, the junction contained 8 bases not matched to a gene. The germline V gene encodes CDR1 MNHEY and CDR2 SVGAGI. CDR3 protein: CASSYGLAVLSGANVLTF. The CDR3 bases are TGTGCCAGCAGTTATGGGCTAGCGGTTCTCTCTGGGGCCAACGTCCTGACTTTC.

This clonotype was detected a few times. The chain has TRBV6-1 and TRBJ2-7; D is perhaps TRBD1 (5 bases). V was trimmed by 11 bases and J by 5 bases, leaving 16 bases between them. Germline values: CDR1 MNHNS, CDR2 SASEGT. There are 12 residues in the CDR3. CDR3 sequence: CAARQGRHEQYF. CDR3 nucleotides: TGTGCCGCCCGGCAGGGAAGGCACGAGCAGTACTTC.

This clonotype was seen only a few times. The chain recombines TRBV12-3 or TRBV12-4 with TRBJ2-7, with TRBD2 as a possible D gene (5 bases). The CDR3 has 13 residues. The ends were cut back, 4 bases at V and 3 bases at J, with 10 bases in the middle. CDR3 loop: CASSSGLYYEQYF. As DNA, the CDR3 is TGTGCCAGCAGTTCCGGACTCTACTACGAGCAGTACTTC.

The chain employs TRBV6-1 and TRBJ1-5; D is undetermined. The CDR3 runs 15 residues. CDR1 MNHNS and CDR2 SASEGT come from the germline V gene. Trimming left V 5 bases short and J 0 bases short, with 11 bases between. DNA of the CDR3: TGTGCCAGCAGTTACGGCCGCGGTAGCAATCAGCCCCAGCATTTT. It translates to CASSYGRGSNQPQHF.

Turning to this clonotype: The conserved phenylalanine or tryptophan normally closing the CDR3 is absent here, so this likely arose from a read error. It is unclear where the CDR3 begins or ends on the DNA, so no DNA is shown, and the CDR3 is as TCRdb lists it. This chain links TRBV4-1 with TRBJ1-2. The CDR3 region is 14 residues in length, termini included. Germline V gene lookup returns CDR1 MGHRA and CDR2 YSYEKL. The CDR3 spells CASSQDATVTPGGL.

The J gene is TRBJ2-5, the V gene TRBV6-6, with TRBD1 matching over 9 bases. The CDR3 loop spans 16 amino acids. Trimming removed 6 bases from V and 5 bases from J; junction bases left unmatched: 13. Germline CDR1 MNHNY, CDR2 SVGAGI (reference sequence). The CDR3 sequence: CASSLRVQGAGETQYF. DNA for the CDR3: TGTGCCAGCAGCCTACGCGTACAGGGGGCTGGGGAGACCCAGTACTTC.

The V gene is TRBV19, the J gene TRBJ1-5, with TRBD1 as a possible D gene (5 bases). Germline V gives CDR1 LNHDA, CDR2 SQIVND (reference sequence). The CDR3 is made up of 15 amino acids. V lost 3 bases, J lost 7 bases, and 16 bases lay in between. The CDR3 sequence: CASSMVRGGGQPQHF. In DNA form, the CDR3 reads TGTGCCAGTAGTATGGTGAGGGGCGGAGGGCAGCCCCAGCATTTT. Together with reference TRBV19 and TRBJ1-5, the CDR3 gives the full variable domain: DGGITQSPKYLFRKEGQNVTLSCEQNLNHDAMYWYRQDPGQGLRLIYYSQIVNDFQKGDIAEGYSVSREKKESFPLTVTSAQKNPTAFYLCASSMVRGGGQPQHFGDGTRLSIL.

This chain links TRBV25-1 with TRBJ2-1; 8 bases fit TRBD2. V was pared by 6 bases and J by 2 bases, with 6 bases of the junction left unmatched. The CDR3 is made up of 15 amino acids. Germline V CDR1 and CDR2: MGHDK, SYGVNS. Written as DNA, the CDR3 is TGTGCCAGCAGAGGGGCGGGGGGAACCTACAATGAGCAGTTCTTC. Protein: CASRGAGGTYNEQFF.

The table lists this clonotype with many counts. The chain carries TRBV27 and TRBJ1-1; a weak D match, TRBD1 (6 bases). Trimming removed 10 bases from V and 1 base from J, with 10 bases in between. CDR1 and CDR2 (germline): MNHEY, SMNVEV (reference sequence). The CDR3 spans 12 residues. This CDR3 reads CATRQENTEAFF. CDR3 in DNA: TGTGCCACCCGACAGGAGAACACTGAAGCTTTCTTT.

This chain joins TRBV12-3 or TRBV12-4 and TRBJ2-7; TRBD2 might be the D (7 bases). The CDR3 covers 16 residues. The V end lost 5 bases, the J end lost 3 bases, and 20 bases lay between the germline ends. CDR3 sequence reads: CASSLLRGGPNYEQYF. The CDR3, as DNA: TGTGCCAGCAGTCTTTTAAGGGGGGGACCGAACTACGAGCAGTACTTC.

V usage is TRBV6-2 or TRBV6-3 and J usage is TRBJ2-1; D could derive from TRBD1 or TRBD2 (5 bases each). This CDR3 spans 12 amino acids. Germline V gene data show CDR1 as MNHEY and CDR2 as SVGEGT. The germline V and J ends were trimmed by 5 bases and 8 bases, with 10 bases remaining between them. The CDR3 DNA follows: TGTGCCAGCAGTATGAGGGGCGATGAGCAGTTCTTC. This encodes CASSMRGDEQFF.

The chain joins TRBV6-5 to TRBJ1-5; D gene ambiguous. The CDR3 covers 15 residues. Germline loops: CDR1 MNHEY, CDR2 SVGAGI. V dropped 5 bases and J dropped 0 bases, with 11 bases sitting between them. CDR3 protein: CASSTLRYSNQPQHF. The CDR3 nucleotides read TGTGCCAGCAGTACTCTTCGATATAGCAATCAGCCCCAGCATTTT.

This clonotype was seen a handful of times. V gene TRBV10-2 combines with J gene TRBJ2-3; 8 bases match TRBD2. In germline, CDR1 is WSHSY, CDR2 SAAADI. Trimming took 10 bases from V and 2 from J; bases not matched to a gene: 5. The CDR3 runs 13 residues. This CDR3 is CATIGGATDTQYF. The CDR3 region has the DNA TGCGCCACCATCGGGGGGGCCACAGATACGCAGTATTTT.

The chain joins TRBV7-6 to TRBJ1-1; D gene unclear. Germline V gene sequence: CDR1 SGHVS, CDR2 FNYEAQ. CDR3 size: 19 residues. V was clipped by 1 base and J by 6 bases, with 27 bases between them. In DNA form, the CDR3 reads TGTGCCAGCAGCTTAGTGCCTAGCGGAGGATTAGGAGAGAGACCTGAAGCTTTCTTT. Encoded protein: CASSLVPSGGLGERPEAFF. The full variable domain, in which reference TRBV7-6 and TRBJ1-1 provide the parts outside the CDR3, is GAGVSQSPRYKVTKRGQDVALRCDPISGHVSLYWYRQALGQGPEFLTYFNYEAQQDKSGLPNDRFSAERPEGSISTLTIQRTEQRDSAMYRCASSLVPSGGLGERPEAFFGQGTRLTVV.

This chain links TRBV6-6 with TRBJ2-7, with 7 positions matching TRBD2. V lost 3 bases, J lost 4 bases, and 9 bases stayed unmatched. The CDR3 is 15 residues long. Germline V gives CDR1 MNHNY, CDR2 SVGAGI (reference sequence). The CDR3, as DNA: TGTGCCAGCAGTTATGTCGCGGGGGAGCTTTACGAGCAGTACTTC. As protein: CASSYVAGELYEQYF.

The chain is built from TRBV29-1 and TRBJ1-2; TRBD1 agrees at 7 bases. V was pared by 3 bases and J by 8 bases, with 3 bases of the junction left unmatched. The germline gives CDR1 SQVTM, CDR2 ANQGSEA. This CDR3 has 11 amino acids. The CDR3 here is CSVEDRRGYTF. CDR3 in DNA: TGCAGCGTTGAGGACAGGCGCGGCTACACCTTC. Filled out from reference TRBV29-1 and TRBJ1-2, the complete variable domain reads SAVISQKPSRDICQRGTSLTIQCQVDSQVTMMFWYRQQPGQSLTLIATANQGSEATYESGFVIDKFPISRPNLTFSTLTVSNMSPEDSSIYLCSVEDRRGYTFGSGTRLTVV.

This rearrangement joins TRBV4-1 to TRBJ2-7; no firm D call. The germline CDR1 and CDR2 sequences are MGHRA and YSYEKL. The CDR3 length is 14 residues. The V end lost 0 bases, the J end lost 5 bases, and 11 bases lay between the germline ends. The CDR3 is CASSQEPGLDEQYF. The CDR3 coding sequence is TGCGCCAGCAGCCAAGAGCCGGGCCTAGACGAGCAGTACTTC.

This clonotype was picked up many times. This chain connects TRBV7-2 to TRBJ2-4; D perhaps matches TRBD2 (5 bases). This CDR3 comprises 13 residues. Germline V CDR1 and CDR2: SGHTA, FQGNSA. The V and J ends lost 0 bases and 8 bases respectively, with 8 bases between them. The DNA of the CDR3 is TGTGCCAGCAGCTTAGCCCTAGCTGACATTCAGTACTTC. Amino acid sequence: CASSLALADIQYF.

As for this clonotype: This could be a read error, since a much larger clone is one nucleotide away. The V call is TRBV4-1, the J call TRBJ2-1, with TRBD2 matching 14 bases. The trim removed 4 bases at V and 10 bases at J, leaving 15 bases unmatched. The CDR3 loop spans 18 amino acids. Germline lookup yields CDR1 MGHRA and CDR2 YSYEKL. The CDR3 reads CASSPGLAGGWISYEQFF. In DNA form, the CDR3 reads TGCGCCAGCAGCCCAGGACTAGCGGGGGGTTGGATTTCCTACGAGCAGTTCTTC.

Notes on this clonotype: The junction differs from germline at one of its ends, possibly a read error. The chain links TRBV20-1 to TRBJ1-1, with TRBD1 identical over 12 bases. This CDR3 has 15 amino acids. In germline, CDR1 is DFQATT, CDR2 SNEGSKA (reference sequence). The CDR3 spells CRGQGANFGDTEAFF. The CDR3 DNA is TGTCGGGGACAGGGGGCCAACTTTGGGGACACTGAAGCTTTCTTT.